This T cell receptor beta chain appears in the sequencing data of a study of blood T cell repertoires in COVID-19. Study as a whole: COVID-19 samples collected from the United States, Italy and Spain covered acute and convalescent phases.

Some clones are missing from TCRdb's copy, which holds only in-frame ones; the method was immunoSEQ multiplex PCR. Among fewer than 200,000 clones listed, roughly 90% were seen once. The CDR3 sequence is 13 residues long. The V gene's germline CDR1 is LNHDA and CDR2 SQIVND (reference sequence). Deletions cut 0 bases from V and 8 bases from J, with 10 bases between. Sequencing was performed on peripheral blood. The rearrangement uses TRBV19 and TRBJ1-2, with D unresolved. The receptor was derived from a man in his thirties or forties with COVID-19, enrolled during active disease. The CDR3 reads CASSIDRLKGYTF. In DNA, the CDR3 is TGTGCCAGTAGTATAGATCGACTTAAAGGCTACACCTTC.